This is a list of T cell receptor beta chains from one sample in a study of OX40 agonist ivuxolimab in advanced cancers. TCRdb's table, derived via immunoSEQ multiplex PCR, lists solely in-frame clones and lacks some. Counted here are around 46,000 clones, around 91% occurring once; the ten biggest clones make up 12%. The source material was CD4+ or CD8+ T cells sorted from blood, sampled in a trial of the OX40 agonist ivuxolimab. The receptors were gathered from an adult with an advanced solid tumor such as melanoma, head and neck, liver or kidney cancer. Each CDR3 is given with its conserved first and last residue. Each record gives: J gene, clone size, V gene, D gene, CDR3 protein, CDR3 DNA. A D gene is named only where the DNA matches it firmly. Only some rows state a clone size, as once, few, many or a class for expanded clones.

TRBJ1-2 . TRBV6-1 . CASSEGPLWGEGLSNYGYTF TGTGCCAGCAGTGAAGGACCTCTTTGGGGTGAGGGTTTATCTAACTATGGCTACACCTTC
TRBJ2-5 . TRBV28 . CASSFQVKGETQYF TGTGCCAGCAGTTTTCAGGTCAAAGGGGAGACCCAGTACTTC
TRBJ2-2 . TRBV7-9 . CASSPVRDPGELFF TGTGCCAGCAGCCCCGTCAGGGATCCCGGGGAGCTGTTTTTT
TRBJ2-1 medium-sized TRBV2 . CASSESVSSEQFF TGTGCCAGCAGTGAATCGGTGTCGAGTGAGCAGTTCTTC
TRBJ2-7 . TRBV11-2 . CASSFSGAYEQYF TGTGCCAGCAGCTTTAGCGGAGCCTACGAGCAGTACTTC
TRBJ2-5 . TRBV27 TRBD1 CASSRGQGAQETQYF TGTGCCAGCAGTCGCGGACAGGGGGCTCAAGAGACCCAGTACTTC
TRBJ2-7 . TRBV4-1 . CASSQDARGSYEQYF TGCGCCAGCAGCCAAGACGCCAGGGGTAGTTACGAGCAGTACTTC
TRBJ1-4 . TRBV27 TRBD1 CASSWTGTAYEKLFF TGTGCCAGCAGTTGGACAGGGACTGCGTACGAAAAACTGTTTTTT
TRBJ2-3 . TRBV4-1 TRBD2 CASSQRAGLAAADTQYF TGCGCCAGCAGCCAGAGGGCCGGACTAGCGGCCGCAGATACGCAGTATTTT
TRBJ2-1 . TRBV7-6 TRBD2 CASTPGAGPQQQFF TGTGCCAGCACCCCAGGAGCGGGGCCACAGCAGCAGTTCTTC
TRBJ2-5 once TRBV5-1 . CASSLSGGTQETQYF TGCGCCAGCAGCTTGAGTGGGGGGACTCAAGAGACCCAGTACTTC
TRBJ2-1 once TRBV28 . CASSFAPYNEQFF TGTGCCAGCAGTTTTGCACCTTACAATGAGCAGTTCTTC
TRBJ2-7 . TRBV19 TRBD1 CASSMDTGGNEQYF TGTGCCAGTAGTATGGACACAGGGGGAAACGAGCAGTACTTC
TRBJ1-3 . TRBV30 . CACSAGNTIYF TGTGCCTGCTCTGCTGGAAACACCATATATTTT
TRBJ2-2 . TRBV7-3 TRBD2 CASSPGLGTGELFF TGTGCCAGCAGCCCCGGACTAGGGACCGGGGAGCTGTTTTTT
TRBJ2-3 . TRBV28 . CASTPWEALTDTQYF TGTGCCAGCACCCCCTGGGAGGCCCTCACAGATACGCAGTATTTT
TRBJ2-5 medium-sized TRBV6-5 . CASSYSVGEGVETQYF TGTGCCAGCAGTTACTCGGTTGGGGAGGGGGTAGAGACCCAGTACTTC
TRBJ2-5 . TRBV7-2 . CASSLGGVYQETQYF TGTGCCAGCAGCTTAGGAGGAGTGTACCAAGAGACCCAGTACTTC
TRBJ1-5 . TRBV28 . CASSLLRANRAFRQPQHF TGTGCCAGCAGTTTATTGAGAGCTAACAGGGCTTTTAGGCAGCCCCAGCATTTT
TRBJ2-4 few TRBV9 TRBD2 CASSVSSGSGIQYF TGTGCCAGCAGCGTCTCTAGCGGGAGTGGTATTCAGTACTTC
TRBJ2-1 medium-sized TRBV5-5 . CASSRETGQYNEQFF TGTGCCAGCAGCCGAGAAACCGGACAGTACAATGAGCAGTTCTTC
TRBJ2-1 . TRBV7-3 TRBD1 CASSLTDRAYNEQFF TGTGCCAGCAGCTTAACGGACAGGGCCTACAATGAGCAGTTCTTC
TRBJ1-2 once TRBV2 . CASSEAKGDSNYGYTF TGTGCCAGCAGTGAAGCGAAAGGGGACTCTAACTATGGCTACACCTTC
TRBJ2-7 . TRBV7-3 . CASSPTSSYEQYF TGTGCCAGCAGCCCCACTAGCTCCTACGAGCAGTACTTC
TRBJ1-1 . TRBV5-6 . CASSLGTGSSTEAFF TGTGCCAGCAGCTTAGGGACGGGCAGTTCGACTGAAGCTTTCTTT
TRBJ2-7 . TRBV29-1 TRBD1 CSVEAGQGVYEQYF TGCAGCGTTGAGGCGGGACAGGGGGTCTATGAGCAGTACTTC
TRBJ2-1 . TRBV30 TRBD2 CAWSVGLAGVRDEQFF TGTGCCTGGAGTGTGGGGCTAGCGGGAGTGAGGGATGAGCAGTTCTTC
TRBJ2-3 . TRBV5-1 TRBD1 CASSLARQGADTQYF TGCGCCAGCAGCTTGGCCAGGCAGGGGGCAGATACGCAGTATTTT
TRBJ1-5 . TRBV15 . CATGGQGGGQPQHF TGTGCCACCGGGGGGCAGGGCGGCGGCCAGCCCCAGCATTTT
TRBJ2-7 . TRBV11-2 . CASSPRRSEQYF TGTGCCAGCAGCCCCCGGAGGAGCGAGCAGTACTTC
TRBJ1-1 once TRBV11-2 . CASSFGELGSTEAFF TGTGCCAGCAGTTTCGGGGAGCTGGGCTCCACTGAAGCTTTCTTT
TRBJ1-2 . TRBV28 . CASSPQGNYGYTF TGTGCCAGCAGCCCACAAGGAAACTATGGCTACACCTTC
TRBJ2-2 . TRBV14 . CASSQVRGWNTGELFF TGTGCCAGCAGCCAAGTAAGGGGCTGGAACACCGGGGAGCTGTTTTTT
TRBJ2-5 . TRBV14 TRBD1 CASSQARLDRYQETQYF TGTGCCAGCAGCCAAGCCCGACTGGACAGGTACCAAGAGACCCAGTACTTC
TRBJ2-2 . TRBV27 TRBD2 CASSLLRGGANTGELFF TGTGCCAGCAGTTTATTGCGCGGGGGGGCGAACACCGGGGAGCTGTTTTTT
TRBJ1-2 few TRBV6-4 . CASSEGHWTDGYTF TGTGCCAGCAGTGAGGGCCACTGGACGGATGGCTACACCTTC
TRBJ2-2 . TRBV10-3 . CAITQGVNTGELFF TGTGCCATCACACAGGGAGTAAACACCGGGGAGCTGTTTTTT
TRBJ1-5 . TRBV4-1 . CASSQEPPQPQHF TGCGCCAGCAGCCAAGAGCCCCCCCAGCCCCAGCATTTT
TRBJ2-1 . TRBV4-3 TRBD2 CASTREIAGGNEQFF TGCGCCAGTACGAGGGAAATAGCGGGAGGCAATGAGCAGTTCTTC
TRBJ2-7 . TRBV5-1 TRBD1 CASSLVGDRVEQYF TGCGCCAGCAGCTTGGTCGGGGACAGGGTCGAGCAGTACTTC
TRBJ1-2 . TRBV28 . CASSLKDRLHYGYTF TGTGCCAGCAGTTTAAAGGACCGATTACACTATGGCTACACCTTC
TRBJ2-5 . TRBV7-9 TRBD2 CASSVAGGPGTQYF TGTGCCAGCAGCGTAGCGGGGGGCCCAGGGACCCAGTACTTC
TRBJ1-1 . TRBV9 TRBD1 CASSVASGQGAFTEAFF TGTGCCAGCAGCGTAGCCTCCGGACAGGGGGCGTTCACTGAAGCTTTCTTT
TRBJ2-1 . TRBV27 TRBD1 CASTRTGKGEQFF TGTGCCAGCACCAGGACAGGGAAAGGTGAGCAGTTCTTC
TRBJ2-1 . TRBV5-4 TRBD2 CASSSPGTSLGDEQFF TGTGCCAGCAGCTCCCCCGGGACTAGTTTGGGGGATGAGCAGTTCTTC
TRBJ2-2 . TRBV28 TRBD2 CASSLFGLAGTGELFF TGTGCCAGCAGTTTATTTGGGCTAGCGGGAACCGGGGAGCTGTTTTTT
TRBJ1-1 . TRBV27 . CASSFMGAEAFF TGTGCCAGCAGTTTTATGGGAGCTGAAGCTTTCTTT
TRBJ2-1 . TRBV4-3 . CASSQVLERPFNNEQFF TGCGCCAGCAGCCAAGTACTGGAAAGACCCTTTAACAATGAGCAGTTCTTC
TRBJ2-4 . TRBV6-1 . CASSENWEPNIQYF TGTGCCAGCAGTGAAAACTGGGAGCCCAACATTCAGTACTTC
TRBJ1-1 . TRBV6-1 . CASSAFIRVKTEAFF TGTGCCAGCAGTGCTTTTATACGGGTAAAGACTGAAGCTTTCTTT